Below, 14 T cell receptor beta chains from the same sample are listed, as sequenced in a study of T cell repertoires in ileal Crohn's disease. This table comes from immunoSEQ multiplex PCR, and its TCRdb copy is limited to in-frame clones, with some not included. The repertoire has about 12,000 clones, approximately 85% of them found once; the top ten carry about a tenth. Noted time point: neoterminal ileum biopsy at postoperative endoscopy, about 6 months after surgery. Sequenced material: ileal tissue. The receptors here all came from an adult with Crohn's disease.

This sequence joins TRBV27 and TRBJ2-7; the match to TRBD1 covers 8 bases. This CDR3 has 15 amino acids. V gave up 6 bases and J gave up 2 bases; unmatched junction bases: 9. The germline CDR1 and CDR2 sequences are MNHEY and SMNVEV (reference sequence). CDR3 nucleotides: TGTGCCAGCAGAAATTACGACAGGGGAACCTACGAGCAGTACTTC. Translated: CASRNYDRGTYEQYF.

This clone was detected once. The rearrangement links TRBV27 to TRBJ2-7; 12 nucleotides line up with TRBD2. V was clipped by 6 bases and J by 7 bases; unmatched bases: 10. CDR1 MNHEY and CDR2 SMNVEV come from the germline V gene (reference sequence). The CDR3 runs 15 residues. The CDR3 loop is CASRNRLAGVREQYF. As DNA, the CDR3 is TGTGCCAGCAGGAACCGACTAGCGGGAGTAAGAGAGCAGTACTTC.

This chain connects TRBV19 to TRBJ2-7; TRBD1 aligns across 7 bases. Per germline, CDR1 LNHDA and CDR2 SQIVND (reference sequence). The CDR3 covers 13 residues. V dropped 4 bases and J dropped 6; count of bases not matched to a gene: 6. Written as DNA, the CDR3 is TGTGCCAGTAGTAACCGACAGGGCGGCGAGCAGTACTTC. Protein product: CASSNRQGGEQYF.

V usage is TRBV25-1 and J usage is TRBJ1-1, with a possible D match to TRBD1 (6 bases). CDR1 and CDR2 from the germline V gene are MGHDK and SYGVNS. V was cut by 10 bases and J by 0 bases, with 12 bases left in between. The CDR3 totals 13 residues. As DNA, the CDR3 is TGTGCCACCGAGAACAGGGTGAACACTGAAGCTTTCTTT. Protein sequence: CATENRVNTEAFF.

CDR3 loop: CASSLTGEGRHEQYF. In DNA form, the CDR3 reads TGCGCCAGCAGCCTTACCGGGGAGGGCCGGCACGAGCAGTACTTC. V usage is TRBV5-1 and J usage is TRBJ2-7, with 7 positions matching TRBD2. Losses at the gene ends were 4 bases for V and 5 bases for J; bases not matched to a gene: 12. The CDR3 loop spans 15 amino acids. Germline CDR1 and CDR2: SGHRS and YFSETQ.

The chain recombines TRBV5-6 with TRBJ1-6; D not resolved. Trimming shortened V by 0 bases and J by 0 bases, and 4 bases separated the two germline ends. Germline V gene sequence: CDR1 SGHDT, CDR2 YYEEEE. CDR3 size: 15 residues. CDR3 amino acids: CASSLGSSYNSPLHF. CDR3 nucleotide sequence: TGTGCCAGCAGCTTGGGTAGCTCCTATAATTCACCCCTCCACTTT.

The V and J genes are TRBV5-1 and TRBJ1-2; no firm D call. CDR1 is SGHRS and CDR2 is YFSETQ in the germline V gene. The CDR3 totals 15 residues. Trimming left V 2 bases short and J 8 bases short, with 19 bases between. The CDR3 is CASSFDGPLAGGYTF. DNA for the CDR3: TGCGCCAGCAGCTTCGATGGACCTCTGGCGGGGGGCTACACCTTC.

This chain joins TRBV6-4 and TRBJ2-3; 7 bases line up with TRBD1. J was trimmed by 4 bases and V by 6 bases; bases with no gene match: 7. The CDR3 contains 14 residues. The germline V gene has CDR1 MRHNA and CDR2 SNTAGT. CDR3 DNA: TGTGCCAGCAGCCCGACAGGGTTCCCAGATACGCAGTATTTT. Its protein is CASSPTGFPDTQYF.

V usage is TRBV6-1 and J usage is TRBJ1-5; the D gene is possibly TRBD1 (5 bases). CDR1 MNHNS and CDR2 SASEGT come from the germline V gene. The CDR3 has 16 amino acids. Trimming shortened V by 2 bases and J by 3 bases, and 14 bases separated the two germline ends. CDR3 nucleotides: TGTGCCAGCAGTGAATTTCGGGGGGTAAACAATCAGCCCCAGCATTTT. Translation: CASSEFRGVNNQPQHF.

V gene TRBV10-3 combines with J gene TRBJ2-3; D call uncertain. Trimming cost V 4 bases and J 0 bases, with 8 bases left between them. Germline assignment: CDR1 ENHRY and CDR2 SYGVKD. The CDR3 has 14 amino acids. Written as DNA, the CDR3 is TGTGCCATCAGTGGCCTAACTAGCACAGATACGCAGTATTTT. Protein product: CAISGLTSTDTQYF.

This rearrangement joins TRBV6-4 to TRBJ2-2; D may be TRBD1 (5 bases). Trimming pared 5 bases from V and 4 bases from J, leaving 20 bases between. Per germline, CDR1 MRHNA and CDR2 SNTAGT. This CDR3 contains 17 residues. The CDR3 coding sequence is TGTGCCAGCAGTCCGGGCAGGGTTCATCGAGGCACCGGGGAGCTGTTTTTT. It translates to CASSPGRVHRGTGELFF.

This clone is a singleton in its sample. The rearrangement uses TRBV19 and TRBJ1-2; maybe TRBD1 (5 bases). The CDR3 length is 13 residues. Looked up from germline, CDR1 is LNHDA and CDR2 is SQIVND (reference sequence). V was cut by 6 bases and J by 7 bases, with 15 bases left in between. CDR3 bases: TGTGCCAGTAGAACGACAGTCATTGGTGGCTACACCTTC. Its translation is CASRTTVIGGYTF.

The gene calls are TRBV4-2 and TRBJ2-7; 9 nucleotides line up with TRBD1. The germline CDR1 and CDR2 sequences are LGHNA and YNFKEQ. Germline trimming cut 6 bases from V and 1 base from J; bases unmatched to any gene: 7. CDR3 length: 15 amino acids. In nucleotides, the CDR3 is TGTGCCAGCAGTGCGCCCGGGACAGGGTCCTACGAGCAGTACTTC. Translating it yields CASSAPGTGSYEQYF.

This clone is a singleton in its sample. J is TRBJ1-1 and V is TRBV6-5; no clear D. The V and J ends lost 0 bases and 0 bases respectively, with 11 bases between them. The CDR3 is 16 residues long. Per germline, CDR1 MNHEY and CDR2 SVGAGI. CDR3 region: CASSYSGVDLNTEAFF. DNA of the CDR3: TGTGCCAGCAGTTACTCCGGAGTCGACCTGAACACTGAAGCTTTCTTT.